This is a list of T cell receptor beta chains from one sample in a study of identical twins. TCRdb re-derived calls from the 5' RACE reads in MiXCR, one entry per CDR3 protein. The data contain 1.5 million to 2 million distinct CDR3 sequences, less than 35% of them seen just once; the ten biggest clones take up 0.27%. The sequencing input was cord blood. The receptors shown here come from a newborn girl in good health. Each CDR3 is given with its conserved first and last residue. Each record gives: V gene, clone size, D gene, CDR3 protein. A D gene is named only where the DNA matches it firmly. Expanded clones get a size class; other rows say once, few or many, or leave the size out.

>TRBV24-1|once|TRBD1
CATSDRDRGTGELFF
>TRBV20-1|NA|TRBD2
CSARSSGGQQFF
>TRBV4-1|NA|TRBD2
CASSQPASGAYNEQYF
>TRBV6-1|few|NA
CASSEAFNSLYEQYF
>TRBV6-6|many|NA
CASSPGGLYGYTF
>TRBV20-1|few|NA
CSARDRGPSYEQYF
>TRBV4-2|few|NA
CASSQERGSYNEQYF
>TRBV6-6|NA|TRBD1
CASSRGQINEKLFF
>TRBV15|NA|NA
CATSILGAVQETQYF
>TRBV10-1|few|NA
CASSAGQTEGTQYF
>TRBV5-1|few|TRBD2
CASSLRSGRASDTQYF
>TRBV29-1|NA|NA
CSVRTGNTQYF
>TRBV29-1|NA|NA
CSVAQNMNTEAFF
>TRBV12-3/TRBV12-4|once|TRBD1
CASIGQGELNTVAFF
>TRBV4-1|NA|TRBD2
CASSLPSGSNEQFF
>TRBV12-3/TRBV12-4|NA|NA
CASSLSVGTPEAFF
>TRBV7-2|few|NA
CASSLGTSYNSPLHF
>TRBV7-9|NA|NA
CASSQVGGMNTEAFF
>TRBV24-1|many|NA
CATSWSGASYNEQFF
>TRBV24-1|NA|TRBD2
CATSDFLRGDEQFF
>TRBV12-3/TRBV12-4|many|NA
CASSFSSSGPNSYEQYF
>TRBV11-2|NA|NA
CASSLRSGAANEKLFF
>TRBV3-1|NA|NA
CASSQDRGPSTKQYF
>TRBV7-9|NA|NA
CASSLNRLGIDEQYF
>TRBV12-3/TRBV12-4|few|TRBD2
CASRPLAGGAYEQYF
>TRBV20-1|NA|TRBD1
CSARGMGQGYEQYF
>TRBV3-1|many|NA
CASSHGGTDTQYF
>TRBV6-1|NA|TRBD1
CASSEYRGWYGYTF
>TRBV5-1|NA|TRBD1
CASSRTGVQETQYF
>TRBV7-9|NA|NA
CARYSRQAVEQYF